This TCR beta chain is drawn from a study of cytomegalovirus exposure and HLA in healthy donors. Study results and limitations: The authors excluded some V segments, including TRBV6-2 and TRBV6-3, as indistinguishable. The dataset shows that most TCR sequences were rare, while some public TCRs occurred in many donors.

Amplification used 60 Vbeta primers and 13 Jbeta primers. Original analysis: In a later analysis, of around 83 million unique beta chains, roughly 11 million appeared in at least two donors. The assay was immunoSEQ multiplex PCR, and TCRdb's table has in-frame clones only and misses some. From that table come the V and J calls and clone size; the DNA was used to work out D and trimming. The top ten clones hold 3.1% of a sample with just over 150,000 clones, nearly 80% of them seen once. With regard to this clone: What it binds is not known.

This CDR3 has 13 residues. The germline V gene encodes CDR1 LNHDA and CDR2 SQIVND (reference sequence). J was trimmed by 4 bases and V by 10 bases; bases with no gene match: 6. Sequences were obtained from PBMCs. The TCR comes from a woman in her thirties or forties in good health and CMV-seronegative. The chain joins TRBV19 to TRBJ2-2; 7 nucleotides align to TRBD2. In nucleotides, the CDR3 is TGTGCCATGAGGGGAGGGCCCACCGGGGAGCTGTTTTTT. It yields the protein CAMRGGPTGELFF.